One T cell receptor beta chain is described in this entry. Its antigen remains unknown. Profiled with immunoSEQ multiplex PCR; TCRdb holds only in-frame clones, not every one. The sample shows 100,000 to 150,000 clones, roughly 90% of them seen only once. The data originate from a study of T cell responses to AZD1222 COVID-19 vaccine. Study-level findings and limits: The peak T cell response came first, and repertoires were sampled only after it. The reported proportion of spike-specific TCRs targeting unmutated variant regions was nearly half. Clonal diversity was possibly underestimated, and white British individuals and females predominated among donors.

The ends were cut back, 3 bases at V and 8 bases at J, with 13 bases in the middle. CDR1 and CDR2 (germline): ENHRY, SYGVKD. The CDR3 loop spans 13 amino acids. Doses given second, at about 4 or about 12 weeks, were pooled. The chain is built from TRBV10-3 and TRBJ1-2; D is possibly TRBD1 (6 bases). This TCR derives from an adult who received the AZD1222 COVID-19 vaccine. This specimen consisted of peripheral blood, obtained 28 days after the second AZD1222 dose. The CDR3 sequence: CAISENRVHGYTF. CDR3 DNA sequence: TGTGCCATCAGTGAAAACAGGGTCCACGGCTACACCTTC.